This section outlines one T cell receptor beta chain sequence together with its context. The antigen remains unidentified. This entry is derived from a study of radiation and T cells in renal cell carcinoma. Study-wide results and limits: Only small tumor regions of 0.85 to 1 g were sampled. Top 100 clonotypes averaged approximately 50% in irradiated versus about 43% in nephrectomy-only tumors.

J gave up 2 bases and V 6 bases, and 3 bases lay outside the gene matches. This CDR3 region has 14 residues. Per germline, CDR1 LNHDA and CDR2 SQIVND (reference sequence). Sequencing used immunoSEQ multiplex PCR; TCRdb keeps in-frame clones, though not all of them. The sample has roughly 10,000 clones; 50% to 60% are singletons. Indicated treatment: treatment-naive control, cytoreductive nephrectomy. Material: tumor tissue, obtained from a patient whose treatment was nephrectomy without radiotherapy. The J gene is TRBJ1-4, the V gene TRBV19, with 7 bases lining up with TRBD1. The TCR originated in a middle-aged man with renal cell carcinoma. CDR3 DNA sequence: TGTGCCAGTAGGACAGGGACGACTAATGAAAAACTGTTTTTT. Its protein is CASRTGTTNEKLFF.